These 7 T cell receptor beta chains originate from one sample sequenced in a study of T cells in Graves' hyperthyroidism and ophthalmopathy. The investigators amplified TCR beta CDR3 regions from RNA transcripts. HTBI primers were employed in a first-round RT-PCR of the TCR CDR3. TCRdb re-called the multiplex PCR reads with MiXCR, one entry per CDR3 protein. The sample consists of 650,000 to 700,000 distinct CDR3 sequences, around 16% of them appearing once. The sequencing sample was made of blood. These receptors originate from a man over 45 with Graves' hyperthyroidism.

This clonotype was counted only a few times. V is TRBV20-1 and J is TRBJ2-7; D gene uncertain. The length of the CDR3 is 13 residues. Trimming took off 0 bases at V and 9 bases at J, with 15 bases between the two ends. CDR1 and CDR2 from the germline V gene are DFQATT and SNEGSKA (reference sequence). CDR3 nucleotides: TGCAGTGCTAGAGATCAGGCCAGCCCTGGGCAGTACTTC. Translating it yields CSARDQASPGQYF.

This clonotype has at least ten counts. The V gene is TRBV7-6, the J gene TRBJ2-1; D could derive from TRBD1 or TRBD2 (5 bases each). This CDR3 region has 18 residues. CDR1 and CDR2 (germline): SGHVS, FNYEAQ. V was clipped by 4 bases and J by 2 bases, with 21 bases between them. The CDR3 protein is CASSSGPWGLVAYNEQFF. CDR3 sequence (DNA): TGTGCCAGCAGCTCTGGACCCTGGGGGTTAGTCGCCTACAATGAGCAGTTCTTC.

This clonotype was detected only a few times. The rearrangement links TRBV6-2 or TRBV6-3 to TRBJ2-7; TRBD2 matches at 10 bases. V trimming: 0 bases; J trimming: 6 bases; junction bases outside the gene matches: 8. The germline V gene has CDR1 MNHEY and CDR2 SVGEGT. The CDR3 is made up of 16 amino acids. The CDR3 here is CASSYSRAGGRGEQYF. Written as DNA, the CDR3 is TGTGCCAGCAGTTACTCGCGAGCGGGAGGGAGAGGCGAGCAGTACTTC.

This clonotype has at least ten counts. The rearrangement joins TRBV20-1 to TRBJ2-3; 12 bases agree with TRBD2. Trimming removed 1 base from V and 0 bases from J; junction bases left unmatched: 2. The V gene's germline CDR1 is DFQATT and CDR2 SNEGSKA (reference sequence). The CDR3 runs to 16 residues. This CDR3 reads CSARGGTSGSTDTQYF. The CDR3 coding sequence is TGCAGTGCTAGAGGTGGGACTAGCGGGAGCACAGATACGCAGTATTTT.

This clonotype was counted at least ten times. The chain is built from TRBV28 and TRBJ2-3; 11 nucleotides agree with TRBD2. From germline, CDR1 is MDHEN and CDR2 SYDVKM. Trimming cost V 2 bases and J 4 bases; bases outside gene matches: 11. CDR3 length: 18 residues. CDR3 in amino acids: CASSLQLGLAGGPDTQYF. The CDR3 nucleotides read TGTGCCAGCAGTTTACAACTCGGCTTAGCGGGAGGGCCAGATACGCAGTATTTT.

The chain links TRBV7-2 to TRBJ2-7; D unresolved. Germline loops: CDR1 SGHTA, CDR2 FQGNSA. The V gene lost 1 base and the J gene lost 0 bases, with 10 bases spanning the gap. This CDR3 is 15 amino acids long. In DNA form, the CDR3 reads TGTGCCAGCAGCTTAGGTAGTTCCGCCTCCTACGAGCAGTACTTC. This sequence encodes CASSLGSSASYEQYF.

The V call is TRBV7-2, the J call TRBJ2-3; D uncertain. Germline loops: CDR1 SGHTA, CDR2 FQGNSA. Trimming took off 6 bases at V and 2 bases at J, with 12 bases between the two ends. The CDR3 sequence is 14 residues long. CDR3 in DNA: TGTGCCAGCAGTATCAGCCCGGCCACAGATACGCAGTATTTT. Its translation is CASSISPATDTQYF.